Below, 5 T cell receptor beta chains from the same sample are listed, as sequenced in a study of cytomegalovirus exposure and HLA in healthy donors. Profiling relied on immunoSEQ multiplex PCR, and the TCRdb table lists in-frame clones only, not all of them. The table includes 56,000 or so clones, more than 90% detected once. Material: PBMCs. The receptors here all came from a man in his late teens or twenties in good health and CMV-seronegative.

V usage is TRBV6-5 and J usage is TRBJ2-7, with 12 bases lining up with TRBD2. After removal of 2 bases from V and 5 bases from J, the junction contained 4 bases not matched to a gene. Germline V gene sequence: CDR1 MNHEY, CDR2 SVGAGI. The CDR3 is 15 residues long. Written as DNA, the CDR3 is TGTGCCAGCAGTTACACTAGCGGGAGGAAACACGAGCAGTACTTC. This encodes CASSYTSGRKHEQYF.

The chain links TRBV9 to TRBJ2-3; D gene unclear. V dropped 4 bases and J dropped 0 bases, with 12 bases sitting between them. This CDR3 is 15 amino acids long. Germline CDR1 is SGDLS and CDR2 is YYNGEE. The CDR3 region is CASSSLGASTDTQYF. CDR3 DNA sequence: TGTGCCAGCAGCTCCCTAGGTGCTAGCACAGATACGCAGTATTTT.

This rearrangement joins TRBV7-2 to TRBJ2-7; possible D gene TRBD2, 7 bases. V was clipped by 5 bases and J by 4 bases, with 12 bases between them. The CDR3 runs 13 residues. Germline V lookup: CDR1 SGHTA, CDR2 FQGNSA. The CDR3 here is CASSRRGGYEQYF. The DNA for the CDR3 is TGTGCCAGCAGCCGGAGGGGGGGTTACGAGCAGTACTTC.

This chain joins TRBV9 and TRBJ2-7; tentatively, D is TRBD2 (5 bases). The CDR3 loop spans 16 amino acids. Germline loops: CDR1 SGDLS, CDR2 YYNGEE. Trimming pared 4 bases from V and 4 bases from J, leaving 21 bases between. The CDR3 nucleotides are TGTGCCAGCAGCCCCCGGGGTGGTGGAGTCAAGTACGAGCAGTACTTC. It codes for CASSPRGGGVKYEQYF.

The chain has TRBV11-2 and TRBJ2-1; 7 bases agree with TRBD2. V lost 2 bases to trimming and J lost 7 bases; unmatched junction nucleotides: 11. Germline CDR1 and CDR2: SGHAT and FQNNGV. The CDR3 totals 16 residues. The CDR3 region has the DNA TGTGCCAGCAGCTTATTTTCAGGACTAGAGGGGAATGAGCAGTTCTTC. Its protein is CASSLFSGLEGNEQFF. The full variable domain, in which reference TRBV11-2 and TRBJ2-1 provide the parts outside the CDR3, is EAGVAQSPRYKIIEKRQSVAFWCNPISGHATLYWYQQILGQGPKLLIQFQNNGVVDDSQLPKDRFSAERLKGVDSTLKIQPAKLEDSAVYLCASSLFSGLEGNEQFFGPGTRLTVL.